A selection of T cell receptor beta chains follows, all from one sample in a study of blood T cell repertoires in COVID-19. The protocol was immunoSEQ multiplex PCR, while the TCRdb copy is restricted to in-frame clones and leaves out a portion. This table holds under 200,000 clones, almost 85% found once. Sequenced input: PBMCs or T cells enriched from blood (not recorded which). The receptors stem from a man aged 45-60 years who had recovered from COVID-19. CDR3s include the opening cysteine and the closing phenylalanine or tryptophan. The D gene is left open where the match is weak. The size of a clone is reported for some rows only, either as once, few or many, or as a class for expanded clones.

d_gene,v_gene,j_gene,abundance,CDR3aa,CDR3nt
TRBD1,TRBV5-1,TRBJ2-7,.,CASSRDRGYEQYF,TGCGCCAGCAGCCGGGACAGGGGTTACGAGCAGTACTTC
.,TRBV10-3,TRBJ2-2,.,CAISDSGGELFF,TGTGCCATCAGTGACTCGGGAGGGGAGCTGTTTTTT
.,TRBV20-1,TRBJ1-2,.,CSGWGHYGYTF,TGCAGTGGGTGGGGGCACTATGGCTACACCTTC
.,TRBV7-8,TRBJ2-7,.,CASSPGTYYEQYF,TGTGCCAGCAGTCCCGGGACATACTACGAGCAGTACTTC
.,TRBV28,TRBJ2-5,.,CASSPHTKETQYF,TGTGCCAGCAGTCCGCACACAAAAGAGACCCAGTACTTC
TRBD2,TRBV3-1/TRBV3-2,TRBJ2-3,once,CASRLAVTDTQYF,TGTGCCAGCCGCCTAGCGGTCACAGATACGCAGTATTTT
TRBD1,TRBV12-5,TRBJ1-1,.,CASGLVSGGYTEAFF,TGTGCTAGTGGTTTGGTATCAGGGGGTTACACTGAAGCTTTCTTT
TRBD1,TRBV5-1,TRBJ2-7,.,CASSRDRISYEQYF,TGCGCCAGCAGCAGGGACAGAATAAGCTACGAGCAGTACTTC
TRBD2,TRBV5-6,TRBJ2-5,once,CASSFIAGAYQETQYF,TGTGCCAGCAGCTTCATAGCGGGGGCCTACCAAGAGACCCAGTACTTC
TRBD2,TRBV27,TRBJ2-1,.,CASSLSGRRLDEQFF,TGTGCCAGCAGTTTATCCGGGAGGAGGTTGGATGAGCAGTTCTTC
TRBD1,TRBV14,TRBJ2-7,.,CASSYRDRVGEQYF,TGTGCCAGTAGCTACCGGGACAGGGTTGGCGAGCAGTACTTC
.,TRBV5-1,TRBJ1-5,.,CASSLGGVSNQPQHF,TGCGCCAGCAGCTTGGGGGGCGTTAGCAATCAGCCCCAGCATTTT
.,TRBV28,TRBJ1-2,.,CASSLGGGYGYTF,TGTGCCAGCAGTTTAGGGGGAGGCTATGGCTACACCTTC
.,TRBV7-8,TRBJ1-5,.,CASSKGRGNQPQHF,TGTGCCAGTAGTAAAGGACGGGGAAATCAGCCCCAGCATTTT
TRBD1,TRBV12-3/TRBV12-4,TRBJ1-1,.,CASSTLQGSAAFF,TGTGCCAGCAGTACACTACAGGGGTCGGCAGCTTTCTTT
TRBD2,TRBV27,TRBJ2-7,.,CASSLAAGGPYEQYF,TGTGCCAGCAGTTTAGCGGCGGGAGGGCCGTACGAGCAGTACTTC
TRBD1,TRBV6-5,TRBJ2-5,.,CASSRTGLQYF,TGTGCCAGCAGCCGGACAGGGTTACAGTACTTC
TRBD2,TRBV3-1/TRBV3-2,TRBJ2-2,.,CASSRPGLKLKNTGELFF,TGTGCCAGCAGCCGTCCGGGACTAAAATTAAAGAACACCGGGGAGCTGTTTTTT
.,TRBV19,TRBJ1-1,.,CASTAGFMNTEAFF,TGTGCCAGTACGGCAGGGTTTATGAACACTGAAGCTTTCTTT
.,TRBV19,TRBJ1-2,.,CASSTRIGIRAYGYTF,TGTGCCAGTAGTACTCGGATTGGGATCAGGGCCTATGGCTACACCTTC
TRBD2,TRBV6-5,TRBJ2-1,.,CANSLAGAYNEQFF,TGTGCCAACAGTCTAGCGGGGGCGTACAATGAGCAGTTCTTC
.,TRBV2,TRBJ1-3,.,CASSEVLGNTIYF,TGTGCCAGCAGTGAAGTATTGGGAAACACCATATATTTT
TRBD1,TRBV28,TRBJ1-3,few,CASSGTGGRNTIYF,TGTGCCAGCAGTGGGACAGGGGGACGAAACACCATATATTTT
.,TRBV14,TRBJ2-1,.,CASSQDTRSNEQFF,TGTGCCAGCAGCCAAGACACTAGAAGCAATGAGCAGTTCTTC
TRBD1,TRBV5-1,TRBJ1-2,.,CASSLSTGENGYTF,TGCGCCAGCAGCTTGTCGACAGGGGAAAATGGCTACACCTTC
.,TRBV19,TRBJ2-6,.,CASGQYRRSGANVLTF,TGTGCCAGTGGACAGTACCGCCGATCTGGGGCCAACGTCCTGACTTTC
.,TRBV2,TRBJ1-1,.,CASRDRGLTNTEAFF,TGTGCCAGCAGGGATAGGGGACTTACCAACACTGAAGCTTTCTTT
.,TRBV5-6,TRBJ2-4,.,CASSRAGPGNIQYF,TGTGCCAGCAGTCGGGCGGGGCCTGGAAACATTCAGTACTTC
TRBD1,TRBV30,TRBJ1-2,once,CVGKGGQNYGYTF,TGTGTTGGCAAAGGGGGCCAGAACTATGGCTACACCTTC
.,TRBV12-3/TRBV12-4,TRBJ1-1,few,CASRAGGTEAFF,TGTGCCAGCAGGGCCGGGGGGACTGAAGCTTTCTTT
.,TRBV2,TRBJ1-2,.,CASSEDQTDYGYTF,TGTGCCAGCAGTGAAGACCAGACTGACTATGGCTACACCTTC
.,TRBV24-1,TRBJ1-2,.,CATSDSPKTAGYTF,TGTGCCACCAGTGACTCCCCCAAGACAGCGGGCTACACCTTC
TRBD2,TRBV5-1,TRBJ2-1,.,CASSLAPSGGYNEQFF,TGCGCCAGCAGCTTGGCGCCTAGCGGGGGTTACAATGAGCAGTTCTTC
.,TRBV7-2,TRBJ1-4,.,CASSLGGEKLFF,TGTGCCAGCAGCTTAGGCGGCGAAAAACTGTTTTTT
.,TRBV5-4,TRBJ2-5,few,CASSLSYGVTQYF,TGTGCCAGCAGCTTGAGCTATGGTGTGACCCAGTACTTC
TRBD2,TRBV11-3,TRBJ2-1,.,CASSLGAGGLNEQFF,TGTGCCAGCAGCTTAGGAGCGGGGGGGCTCAATGAGCAGTTCTTC
TRBD2,TRBV28,TRBJ2-7,.,CASSRLAGGPYEQYF,TGTGCCAGCAGCCGTCTAGCGGGAGGGCCCTACGAGCAGTACTTC
TRBD2,TRBV5-1,TRBJ2-5,.,CASSYIGGRAGRETQYF,TGCGCCAGCAGCTACATTGGAGGGAGGGCCGGTAGAGAGACCCAGTACTTC
TRBD2,TRBV28,TRBJ2-7,.,CASSFPLAGDSYEQYF,TGTGCCAGCAGTTTTCCTCTAGCGGGGGACTCCTACGAGCAGTACTTC
TRBD1,TRBV24-1,TRBJ2-2,once,CATRADRLGELFF,TGTGCCACCAGAGCGGACAGGTTGGGGGAGCTGTTTTTT
TRBD2,TRBV24-1,TRBJ2-1,.,CATSDSIAGGLDEQFF,TGTGCCACCAGTGACTCTATAGCGGGGGGGTTGGATGAGCAGTTCTTC